Described below is a single TCR beta chain sequence and its context. These data belong to a study of T cell responses to AZD1222 COVID-19 vaccine. About the study: Whether given at about 4 or about 12 weeks, second doses were pooled.

V lost 2 bases and J 8 bases, leaving 13 bases between the germline ends. This CDR3 region has 13 residues. Germline V gene sequence: CDR1 SGHDT, CDR2 YYEEEE. TCRdb's table, derived via immunoSEQ multiplex PCR, lists solely in-frame clones and lacks some. The sample includes around 84,000 clones, 87% of them seen just once. The origin of this receptor is an adult in good health. J is TRBJ1-2 and V is TRBV5-6; D may be TRBD1 (6 bases). The sequencing used peripheral blood, collected on day 0 of AZD1222 vaccination. CDR3: CASSFTGGQGYTF. The CDR3 nucleotides read TGTGCCAGCAGCTTCACTGGGGGGCAGGGCTACACCTTC.